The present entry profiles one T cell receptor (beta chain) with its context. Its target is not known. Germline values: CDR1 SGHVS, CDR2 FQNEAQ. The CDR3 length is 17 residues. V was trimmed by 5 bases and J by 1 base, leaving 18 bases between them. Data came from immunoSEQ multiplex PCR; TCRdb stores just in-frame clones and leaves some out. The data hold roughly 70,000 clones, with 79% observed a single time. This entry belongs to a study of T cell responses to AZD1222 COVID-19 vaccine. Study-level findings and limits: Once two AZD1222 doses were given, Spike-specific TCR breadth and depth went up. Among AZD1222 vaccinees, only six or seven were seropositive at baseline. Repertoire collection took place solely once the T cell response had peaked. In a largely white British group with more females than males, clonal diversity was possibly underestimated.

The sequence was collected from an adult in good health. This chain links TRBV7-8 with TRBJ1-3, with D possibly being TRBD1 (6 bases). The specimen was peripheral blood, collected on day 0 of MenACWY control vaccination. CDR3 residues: CASSRHRPGASGNTIYF. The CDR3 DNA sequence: TGTGCCAGCAGCAGACACCGCCCGGGGGCATCTGGAAACACCATATATTTT.